The 15 T cell receptor beta chains presented below share a single source sample, sequenced in a study of T-cell reconstitution after alpha-beta-depleted transplantation in children. Library preparation (for TCRbeta) was performed with unique molecular identifiers. Using its own MiXCR run on the PCR reads, TCRdb lists one record per CDR3 protein. The sample carries about 980,000 distinct CDR3 sequences, about 31% recorded once. The specimen was PBMCs, mostly from graft donor cells, collected 360 days after TCRalphabeta/CD19-depleted stem cell transplant. These receptors all come from a boy under three years old who had a stem cell transplant for SCID, so the T cells may come from the graft donor.

The sample holds a few counts of this clonotype. This chain connects TRBV7-2 to TRBJ2-7; D unclear. This CDR3 spans 14 amino acids. Germline CDR1 and CDR2: SGHTA and FQGNSA. The ends were cut back, 5 bases at V and 2 bases at J, with 13 bases in the middle. DNA of the CDR3: TGTGCCAGCAGCCAACAAGGATCGACCTACGAGCAGTACTTC. Translation: CASSQQGSTYEQYF.

This clonotype was observed a few times. This chain uses TRBV29-1 with TRBJ2-7, with 8 positions matching TRBD2. The CDR3 runs 14 residues. With 6 bases clipped from V and 5 bases from J, the junction kept 12 bases outside the gene matches. Germline V gene sequence: CDR1 SQVTM, CDR2 ANQGSEA. The CDR3 sequence is CSVAGGVKVHEQYF. CDR3 sequence (DNA): TGCAGCGTCGCGGGGGGAGTTAAGGTCCACGAGCAGTACTTC.

The chain is built from TRBV5-1 and TRBJ2-2; D unresolved. The length of the CDR3 is 16 residues. Trimming took off 4 bases at V and 0 bases at J, with 13 bases between the two ends. Germline loops: CDR1 SGHRS, CDR2 YFSETQ. DNA of the CDR3: TGCGCCAGCAGCCAGGAGAGTATTTCGAACACCGGGGAGCTGTTTTTT. This translates into CASSQESISNTGELFF.

The V call is TRBV5-1, the J call TRBJ1-1, with D possibly matching TRBD1 (6 bases). The CDR3 sequence is 21 residues long. Germline loops: CDR1 SGHRS, CDR2 YFSETQ. Between the trimmed V and J ends, which lost 0 bases and 0 bases, there was a span of 27 bases. In DNA, the CDR3 is TGCGCCAGCAGCTTGGTGGTTTCCATACAGGGTCTCTTAACCATGAACACTGAAGCTTTCTTT. This sequence encodes CASSLVVSIQGLLTMNTEAFF.

This chain connects TRBV20-1 to TRBJ2-3, with 9 positions matching TRBD2. Germline V gives CDR1 DFQATT, CDR2 SNEGSKA (reference sequence). J gave up 5 bases and V 6 bases, and 6 bases lay outside the gene matches. The CDR3 loop spans 13 amino acids. The CDR3 is CSALAGEGDTQYF. The CDR3 bases are TGCAGTGCCTTAGCGGGGGAAGGAGATACGCAGTATTTT.

A single count supports this clonotype. This sequence joins TRBV28 and TRBJ2-2; no definite D call. Between the trimmed V and J ends, which lost 8 bases and 2 bases, there was a span of 9 bases. There are 13 residues in the CDR3. CDR1 and CDR2 from the germline V gene are MDHEN and SYDVKM. CDR3 bases: TGTGCCAGCCTGGACCTTAACACCGGGGAGCTGTTTTTT. It translates to CASLDLNTGELFF.

At least ten counts were recorded for this clonotype. The V and J genes are TRBV12-3 or TRBV12-4 and TRBJ1-1, with 8 bases fitting TRBD1. The CDR3 is made up of 14 amino acids. J was trimmed by 4 bases and V by 6 bases; bases with no gene match: 7. The CDR3 sequence is CASSPTGAGTEAFF. CDR3 sequence (DNA): TGTGCCAGCAGCCCGACAGGGGCGGGCACTGAAGCTTTCTTT.

This clonotype showed up just a few times. The chain carries TRBV12-3 or TRBV12-4 and TRBJ2-6; weak D call: TRBD1 (5 bases). Between the trimmed V and J ends, which lost 7 bases and 2 bases, there was a span of 12 bases. This CDR3 comprises 15 residues. The CDR3 here is CASKTRGTGANVLTF. Written as DNA, the CDR3 is TGTGCCAGCAAGACAAGGGGCACTGGGGCCAACGTCCTGACTTTC.

This sequence joins TRBV7-6 and TRBJ1-1; D unclear. The V end was cut by 5 bases, the J end by 0 bases, with 13 bases between. There are 15 residues in the CDR3. The germline gives CDR1 SGHVS, CDR2 FNYEAQ. The CDR3 region is CASSRLTDMNTEAFF. The CDR3 DNA is TGTGCCAGCAGCCGTCTGACCGACATGAACACTGAAGCTTTCTTT.

This chain joins TRBV4-1 and TRBJ2-5; D may be TRBD1 (6 bases). From germline, CDR1 is MGHRA and CDR2 YSYEKL. The V gene lost 1 base and the J gene lost 0 bases, with 24 bases spanning the gap. The CDR3 runs 20 residues. CDR3 amino acids: CASSQVLGVGRYRDQETQYF. CDR3 in DNA: TGCGCCAGCAGCCAAGTGTTGGGTGTAGGTCGATACAGGGACCAAGAGACCCAGTACTTC.

This clonotype was seen only a few times. In DNA form, the CDR3 reads TGTGCCAGCAGCTACACCATAGCCCGAGAGACCCAGTACTTC. Translated, it gives CASSYTIARETQYF. The chain joins TRBV7-2 to TRBJ2-5; D unclear. Per the germline V gene, CDR1 is SGHTA and CDR2 is FQGNSA. V gave up 4 bases and J gave up 4 bases, with 13 bases separating them. CDR3 length: 14 residues.

A single count supports this clonotype. The chain recombines TRBV3-1 with TRBJ2-3, with D perhaps TRBD1 or TRBD2 (5 bases each). This CDR3 region has 15 residues. V lost 2 bases, J lost 3 bases, and 12 bases lay in between. Per the germline V gene, CDR1 is LGHDT and CDR2 is YNNKEL (reference sequence). The CDR3 DNA reads as TGTGCCAGCAGCCAACGGGACCCCAAAACAGATACGCAGTATTTT. It translates to CASSQRDPKTDTQYF.

This clonotype was seen more than once but under ten times. The chain uses TRBV11-2 and TRBJ2-5; D could derive from TRBD1 or TRBD2 (6 bases each). The CDR3 consists of 14 residues. V lost 1 base and J 6 bases, leaving 12 bases between the germline ends. In germline, CDR1 is SGHAT, CDR2 FQNNGV. The CDR3 is CASSLVGAGKTQYF. The DNA of the CDR3 is TGTGCCAGCAGCTTAGTGGGGGCGGGGAAGACCCAGTACTTC. Using reference TRBV11-2 and TRBJ2-5 for the parts outside the CDR3, the full variable domain is EAGVAQSPRYKIIEKRQSVAFWCNPISGHATLYWYQQILGQGPKLLIQFQNNGVVDDSQLPKDRFSAERLKGVDSTLKIQPAKLEDSAVYLCASSLVGAGKTQYFGPGTRLLVL.

The table lists this clonotype with a few counts. J is TRBJ1-2 and V is TRBV5-1; weak D call: TRBD1 (6 bases). Germline values: CDR1 SGHRS, CDR2 YFSETQ. The CDR3 totals 15 residues. Trimming cost V 4 bases and J 0 bases, with 13 bases left between them. DNA of the CDR3: TGCGCCAGCAGCCTTAACAGGGAAGCTAACTATGGCTACACCTTC. Its translation: CASSLNREANYGYTF.

The chain is built from TRBV27 and TRBJ2-3; possible D gene TRBD1, 6 bases. V was pared by 3 bases and J by 0 bases, with 10 bases between. Germline CDR1 reads MNHEY; CDR2 reads SMNVEV (reference sequence). CDR3 size: 15 residues. Written as DNA, the CDR3 is TGTGCCAGCAGTTTCGACAGGATTAGCACAGATACGCAGTATTTT. Its protein product is CASSFDRISTDTQYF.